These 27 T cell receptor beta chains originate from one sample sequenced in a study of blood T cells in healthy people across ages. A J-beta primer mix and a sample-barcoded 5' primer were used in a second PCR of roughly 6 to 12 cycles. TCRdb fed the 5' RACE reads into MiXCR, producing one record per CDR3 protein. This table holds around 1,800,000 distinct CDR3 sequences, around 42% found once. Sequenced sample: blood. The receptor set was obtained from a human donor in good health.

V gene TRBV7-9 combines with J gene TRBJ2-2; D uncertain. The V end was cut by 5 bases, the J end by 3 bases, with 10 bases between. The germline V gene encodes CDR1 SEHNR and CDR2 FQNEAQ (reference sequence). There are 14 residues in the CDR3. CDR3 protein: CASSRLLYTGELFF. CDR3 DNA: TGTGCCAGCAGCCGATTGCTGTACACCGGGGAGCTGTTTTTT.

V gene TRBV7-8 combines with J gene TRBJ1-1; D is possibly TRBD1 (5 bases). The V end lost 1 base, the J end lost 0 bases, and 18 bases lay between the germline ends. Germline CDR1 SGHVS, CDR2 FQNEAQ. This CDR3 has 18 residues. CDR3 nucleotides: TGTGCCAGCAGCTTAGGGGTCGGGGGAGGGTTAATGAACACTGAAGCTTTCTTT. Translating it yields CASSLGVGGGLMNTEAFF.

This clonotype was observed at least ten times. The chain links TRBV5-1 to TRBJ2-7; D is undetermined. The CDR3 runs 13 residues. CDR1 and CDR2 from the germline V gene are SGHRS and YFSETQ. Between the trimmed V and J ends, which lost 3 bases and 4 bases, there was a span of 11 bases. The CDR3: CASSSTPAYEQYF. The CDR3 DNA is TGCGCCAGCAGCTCGACCCCTGCTTACGAGCAGTACTTC.

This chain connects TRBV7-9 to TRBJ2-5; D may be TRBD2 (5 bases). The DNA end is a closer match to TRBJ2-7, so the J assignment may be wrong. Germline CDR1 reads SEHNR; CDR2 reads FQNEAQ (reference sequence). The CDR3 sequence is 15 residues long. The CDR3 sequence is CASSLGETWHYEQYF. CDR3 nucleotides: TGTGCCAGCAGCTTAGGGGAGACCTGGCATTACGAGCAGTACTTC.

The CDR3 spells CASSFEGLIYGYTF. CDR3 in DNA: TGTGCCAGCAGCTTCGAGGGGCTCATCTATGGCTACACCTTC. This chain connects TRBV7-2 to TRBJ1-2, with a weak D call TRBD1 (5 bases). This CDR3 contains 14 residues. The germline V and J ends were trimmed by 3 bases and 4 bases, with 12 bases remaining between them. Germline-derived CDR1 and CDR2 are SGHTA and FQGNSA.

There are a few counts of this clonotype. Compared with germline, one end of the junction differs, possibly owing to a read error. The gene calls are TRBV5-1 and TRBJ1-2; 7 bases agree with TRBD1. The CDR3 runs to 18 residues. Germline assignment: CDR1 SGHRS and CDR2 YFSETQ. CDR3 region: CASSLNRDSIYSKYGYTF. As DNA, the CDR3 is TGCGCCAGCAGCTTAAACCGGGACAGTATATACTCTAAGTATGGCTACACCTTC.

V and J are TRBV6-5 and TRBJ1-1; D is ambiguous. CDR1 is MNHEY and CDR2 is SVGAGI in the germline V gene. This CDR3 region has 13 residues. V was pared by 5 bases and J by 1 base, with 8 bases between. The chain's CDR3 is CASSDEQNTEAFF. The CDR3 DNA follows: TGTGCCAGCAGTGACGAACAGAACACTGAAGCTTTCTTT.

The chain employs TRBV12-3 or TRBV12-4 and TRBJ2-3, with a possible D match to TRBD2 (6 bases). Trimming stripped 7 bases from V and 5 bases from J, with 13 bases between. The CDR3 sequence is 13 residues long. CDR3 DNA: TGTGCCAGCACCATCTTGGGGGGAGATACGCAGTATTTT. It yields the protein CASTILGGDTQYF.

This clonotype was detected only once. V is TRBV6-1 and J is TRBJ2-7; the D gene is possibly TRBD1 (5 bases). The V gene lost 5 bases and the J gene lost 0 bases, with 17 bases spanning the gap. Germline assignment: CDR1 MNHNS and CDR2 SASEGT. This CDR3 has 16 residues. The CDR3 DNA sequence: TGTGCCAGCAGTACCCGATCGGTAGACAGCTCCTACGAGCAGTACTTC. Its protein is CASSTRSVDSSYEQYF.

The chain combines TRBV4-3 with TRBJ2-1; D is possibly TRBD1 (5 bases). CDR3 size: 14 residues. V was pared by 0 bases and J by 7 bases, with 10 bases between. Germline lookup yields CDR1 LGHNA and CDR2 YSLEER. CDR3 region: CASSQDSKGNEQFF. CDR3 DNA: TGCGCCAGCAGCCAAGATAGTAAGGGGAATGAGCAGTTCTTC.

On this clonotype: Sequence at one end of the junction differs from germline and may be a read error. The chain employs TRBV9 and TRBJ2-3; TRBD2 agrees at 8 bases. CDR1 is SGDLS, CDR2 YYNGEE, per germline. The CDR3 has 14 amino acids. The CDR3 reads CASVRGGSADTQYF. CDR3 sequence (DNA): TGTGCCAGCGTACGGGGGGGCTCGGCAGATACACAGTATTTT.

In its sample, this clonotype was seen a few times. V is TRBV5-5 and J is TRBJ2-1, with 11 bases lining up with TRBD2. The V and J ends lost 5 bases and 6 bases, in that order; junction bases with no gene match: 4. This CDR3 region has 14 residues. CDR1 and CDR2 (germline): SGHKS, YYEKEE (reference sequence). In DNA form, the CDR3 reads TGTGCCAGCAGGAGGACTAGCGGGTTCAATGAGCAGTTCTTC. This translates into CASRRTSGFNEQFF.

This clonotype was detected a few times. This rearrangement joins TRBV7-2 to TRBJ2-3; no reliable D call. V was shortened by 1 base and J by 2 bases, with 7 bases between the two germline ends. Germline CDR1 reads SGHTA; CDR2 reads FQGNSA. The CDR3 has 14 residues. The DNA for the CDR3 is TGTGCCAGCAGCTTAGTGGTAAACACAGATACGCAGTATTTT. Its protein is CASSLVVNTDTQYF.

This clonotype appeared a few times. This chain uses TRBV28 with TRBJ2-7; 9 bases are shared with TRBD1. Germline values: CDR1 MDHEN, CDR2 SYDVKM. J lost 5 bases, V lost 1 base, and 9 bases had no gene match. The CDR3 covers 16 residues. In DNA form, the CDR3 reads TGTGCCAGCAGTTTATTTCTAGGACAGGGGAACAACGAGCAGTACTTC. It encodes CASSLFLGQGNNEQYF. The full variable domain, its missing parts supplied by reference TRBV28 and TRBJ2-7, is DVKVTQSSRYLVKRTGEKVFLECVQDMDHENMFWYRQDPGLGLRLIYFSYDVKMKEKGDIPEGYSVSREKKERFSLILESASTNQTSMYLCASSLFLGQGNNEQYFGPGTRLTVT.

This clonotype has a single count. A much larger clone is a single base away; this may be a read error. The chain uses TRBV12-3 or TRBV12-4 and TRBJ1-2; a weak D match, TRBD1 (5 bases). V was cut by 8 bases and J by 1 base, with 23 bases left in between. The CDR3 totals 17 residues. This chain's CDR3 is CASGPGGTAGRNYGYTF. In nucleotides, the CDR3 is TGTGCCAGCGGTCCCGGGGGGACGGCCGGGCGTAACTATGGCTACACCTTC.

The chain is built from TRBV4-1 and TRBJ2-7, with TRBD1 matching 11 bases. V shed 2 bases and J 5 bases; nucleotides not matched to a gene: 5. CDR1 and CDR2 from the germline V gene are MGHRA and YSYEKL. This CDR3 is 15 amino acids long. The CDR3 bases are TGCGCCAGCAGCCAAAGGGACAGGGGGACCCACGAGCAGTACTTC. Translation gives CASSQRDRGTHEQYF.

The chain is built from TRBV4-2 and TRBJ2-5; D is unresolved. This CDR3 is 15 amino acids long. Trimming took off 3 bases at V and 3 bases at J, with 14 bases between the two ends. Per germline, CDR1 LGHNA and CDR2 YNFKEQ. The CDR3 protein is CASSQRRFGEETQYF. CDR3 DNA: TGTGCCAGCAGCCAGCGACGATTCGGCGAAGAGACCCAGTACTTC.

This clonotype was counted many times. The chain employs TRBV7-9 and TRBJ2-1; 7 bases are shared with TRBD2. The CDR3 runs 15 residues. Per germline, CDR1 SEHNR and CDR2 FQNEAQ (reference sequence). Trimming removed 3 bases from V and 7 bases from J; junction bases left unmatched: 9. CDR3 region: CASSFSGGVGNEQFF. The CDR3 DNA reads TGTGCCAGCAGCTTTAGTGGGGGGGTAGGGAATGAGCAGTTCTTC.

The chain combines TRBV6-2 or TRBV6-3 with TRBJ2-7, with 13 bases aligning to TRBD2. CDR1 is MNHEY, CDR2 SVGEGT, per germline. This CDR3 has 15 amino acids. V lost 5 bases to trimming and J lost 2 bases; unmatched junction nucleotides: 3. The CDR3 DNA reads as TGTGCCAGCAGTGAGGGACTAGCGGGGACCTACGAGCAGTACTTC. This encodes CASSEGLAGTYEQYF.

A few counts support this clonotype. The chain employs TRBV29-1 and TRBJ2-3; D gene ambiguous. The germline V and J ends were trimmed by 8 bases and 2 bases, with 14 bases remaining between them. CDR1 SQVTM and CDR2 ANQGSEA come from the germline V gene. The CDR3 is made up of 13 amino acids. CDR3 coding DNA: TGCAGCCTTCGTCTCACAGTCACAGATACGCAGTATTTT. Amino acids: CSLRLTVTDTQYF.

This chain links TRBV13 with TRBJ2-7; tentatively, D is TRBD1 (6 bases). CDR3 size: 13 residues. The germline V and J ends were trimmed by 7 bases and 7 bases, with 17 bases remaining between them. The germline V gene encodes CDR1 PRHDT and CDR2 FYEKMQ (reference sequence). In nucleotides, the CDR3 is TGTGCCAGCATCCGGGACATGTACAATGAGCAGTACTTC. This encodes CASIRDMYNEQYF.

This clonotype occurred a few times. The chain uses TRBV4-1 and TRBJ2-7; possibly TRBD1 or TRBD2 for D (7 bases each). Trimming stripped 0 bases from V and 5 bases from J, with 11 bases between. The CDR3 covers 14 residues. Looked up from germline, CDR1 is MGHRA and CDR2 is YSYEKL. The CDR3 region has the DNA TGCGCCAGCAGCCAAGACAGGGGGGGAAACGAGCAGTACTTC. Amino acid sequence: CASSQDRGGNEQYF.

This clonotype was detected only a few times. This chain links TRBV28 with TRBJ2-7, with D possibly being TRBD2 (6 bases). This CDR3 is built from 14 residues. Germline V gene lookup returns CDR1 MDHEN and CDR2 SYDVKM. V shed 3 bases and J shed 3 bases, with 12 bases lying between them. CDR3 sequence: CASSFGGEGYEQYF. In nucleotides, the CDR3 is TGTGCCAGCAGTTTCGGGGGAGAGGGCTACGAGCAGTACTTC.

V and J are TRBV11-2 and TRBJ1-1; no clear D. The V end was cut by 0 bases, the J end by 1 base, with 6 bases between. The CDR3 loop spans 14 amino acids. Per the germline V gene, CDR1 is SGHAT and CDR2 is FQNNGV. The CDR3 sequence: CASSLDFRNTEAFF. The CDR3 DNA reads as TGTGCCAGCAGCTTAGACTTTAGGAACACTGAAGCTTTCTTT.

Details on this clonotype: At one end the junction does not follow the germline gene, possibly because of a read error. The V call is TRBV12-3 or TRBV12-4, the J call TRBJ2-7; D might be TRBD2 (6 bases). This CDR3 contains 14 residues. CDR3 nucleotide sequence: TGTGTCAGCAGTTTCGGGCGGGGCTACTACGAGCAGTACTTC. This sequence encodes CVSSFGRGYYEQYF.

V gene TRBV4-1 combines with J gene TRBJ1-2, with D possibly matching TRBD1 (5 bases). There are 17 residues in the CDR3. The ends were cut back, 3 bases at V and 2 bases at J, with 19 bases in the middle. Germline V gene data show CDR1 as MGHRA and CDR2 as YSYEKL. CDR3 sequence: CASSQSPVGGANYGYTF. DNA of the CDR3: TGCGCCAGCAGCCAGTCTCCAGTTGGAGGGGCGAACTATGGCTACACCTTC.

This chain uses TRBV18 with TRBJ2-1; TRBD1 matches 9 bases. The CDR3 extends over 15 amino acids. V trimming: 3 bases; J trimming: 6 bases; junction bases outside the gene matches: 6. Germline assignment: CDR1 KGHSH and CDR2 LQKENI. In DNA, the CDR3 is TGTGCCAGCTCACCGGGACAGGGAAAGGGCAATGAGCAGTTCTTC. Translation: CASSPGQGKGNEQFF.